The rows below give T cell receptor beta chains drawn from one sample of a study of T-cell reconstitution after alpha-beta-depleted transplantation in children. TCRdb reprocessed the PCR reads via MiXCR and lists one record per CDR3 protein. The repertoire consists of some 450,000 distinct CDR3 sequences, with about 40% occurring once and the leading ten covering 27%. Sequencing used PBMCs, obtained before TCRalphabeta/CD19-depleted stem cell transplant. These receptors were obtained from a girl aged 2 to 10 with aplastic anemia, due to receive a stem cell transplant. Each CDR3 is given with its conserved first and last residue. A D gene is named only where the DNA matches it firmly.

V	D	J	CDR3
TRBV4-1	-	TRBJ2-3	CASRQGLGKSTDTQYF
TRBV11-2	-	TRBJ2-1	CASSPRIADEQFF
TRBV4-2	TRBD1	TRBJ1-2	CASSQRIPGQGTDYGYTF
TRBV6-1	-	TRBJ2-1	CASRRAGEIRNEQFF
TRBV20-1	-	TRBJ1-2	CSARDTGTALYGYTF
TRBV6-1	-	TRBJ1-3	CASRERDNKNTIYF
TRBV5-6	TRBD1	TRBJ1-2	CASSWETGGGYGYTF
TRBV20-1	-	TRBJ2-7	CSASLTVTSREQYF
TRBV20-1	-	TRBJ2-7	CSASRGAYEQYF
TRBV9	TRBD2	TRBJ2-7	CASSAGLAGGSYEQYF
TRBV4-1	TRBD2	TRBJ2-7	CASSQDVTSGYEQYF
TRBV30	-	TRBJ2-3	CAWSRAGMYADTQYF